The rows below give T cell receptor beta chains drawn from one sample of a study of cytomegalovirus exposure and HLA in healthy donors. Only in-frame clones appear in the TCRdb table, and some are missing; sequencing was by immunoSEQ multiplex PCR. The table lists more than 85,000 clones, approximately 9% of them singletons, with 5% to 5.5% in the top ten. Material: PBMCs. The receptors shown here come from a man aged 45-65 years in good health and CMV-seropositive. Both conserved end residues are part of each CDR3. The order of the fields is J gene, D gene, clone size, V gene, CDR3 DNA, CDR3 protein. The D gene is left open where the match is weak. Clone size, where shown, is once, few, many, or a class for clones that have expanded.

j_call: TRBJ2-3; d_call: -; clone_size: -; v_call: TRBV30; cdr3_nt: TGTGCCTGGAGTGTACGGTCAGATACGCAGTATTTT; cdr3_aa: CAWSVRSDTQYF
j_call: TRBJ1-4; d_call: -; clone_size: -; v_call: TRBV6-1; cdr3_nt: TGTGCCAGCAGTAGAGATCCGAGGAATGAAAAACTGTTTTTT; cdr3_aa: CASSRDPRNEKLFF
j_call: TRBJ2-5; d_call: TRBD1; clone_size: few; v_call: TRBV11-2; cdr3_nt: TGTGCCAGCAGCTTAGGATACAGGGGGGAGACCCAGTACTTC; cdr3_aa: CASSLGYRGETQYF
j_call: TRBJ1-1; d_call: -; clone_size: few; v_call: TRBV28; cdr3_nt: TGTGCCAGCAGTTTACCGGGAACTATCATGAACACTGAAGCTTTCTTT; cdr3_aa: CASSLPGTIMNTEAFF
j_call: TRBJ1-4; d_call: -; clone_size: -; v_call: TRBV29-1; cdr3_nt: TGCAGCGTTGGAAGCGGGGATGAAAAACTGTTTTTT; cdr3_aa: CSVGSGDEKLFF
j_call: TRBJ2-5; d_call: -; clone_size: -; v_call: TRBV27; cdr3_nt: TGTGCCAGCAGGAGGTTAGGAGGGGCGACCTTCCAAGAGACCCAGTACTTC; cdr3_aa: CASRRLGGATFQETQYF
j_call: TRBJ2-2; d_call: -; clone_size: few; v_call: TRBV25-1; cdr3_nt: TGTGCCAGCAGTGTTAGCGGCCACACCGGGGAGCTGTTTTTT; cdr3_aa: CASSVSGHTGELFF
j_call: TRBJ2-1; d_call: -; clone_size: -; v_call: TRBV7-6; cdr3_nt: TGTGCCAGCAGCTTAGGAGATATTGAGGGAGTCTCCTACAATGAGCAGTTCTTC; cdr3_aa: CASSLGDIEGVSYNEQFF
j_call: TRBJ2-5; d_call: TRBD2; clone_size: few; v_call: TRBV27; cdr3_nt: TGTGCCAGCAGTCCGCGCCCCCCTAGCGGAGTGGGGGAGACCCAGTACTTC; cdr3_aa: CASSPRPPSGVGETQYF
j_call: TRBJ1-6; d_call: -; clone_size: few; v_call: TRBV5-4; cdr3_nt: TGTGCCAGCAGGACCGACAGTCCACACTCCTATAATTCACCCCTCCACTTT; cdr3_aa: CASRTDSPHSYNSPLHF
j_call: TRBJ1-2; d_call: -; clone_size: -; v_call: TRBV7-2; cdr3_nt: TGTGCCAGCAGCTTAGTCGGGGATAACTATGGCTACACCTTC; cdr3_aa: CASSLVGDNYGYTF
j_call: TRBJ2-1; d_call: -; clone_size: -; v_call: TRBV7-3; cdr3_nt: TGTGCCAGCAGCCCTCACAGCAGCTCCTACAATGAGCAGTTCTTC; cdr3_aa: CASSPHSSSYNEQFF
j_call: TRBJ1-1; d_call: -; clone_size: -; v_call: TRBV5-1; cdr3_nt: TGCGCCAGCAGCTCGACAGGACCGAACACTGAAGCTTTCTTT; cdr3_aa: CASSSTGPNTEAFF
j_call: TRBJ1-1; d_call: -; clone_size: -; v_call: TRBV7-2; cdr3_nt: TGTGCCAGCAGCCCAATGACTGGCACTGAAGCCTTCTTT; cdr3_aa: CASSPMTGTEAFF
j_call: TRBJ1-2; d_call: -; clone_size: few; v_call: TRBV2; cdr3_nt: TGTGCCAGCACTGACGACAGTACTAACTATGGCTACACCTTC; cdr3_aa: CASTDDSTNYGYTF
j_call: TRBJ2-1; d_call: -; clone_size: few; v_call: TRBV28; cdr3_nt: TGTGCCAGCAGTTTAGCGGCGGGACTCCGTGGTTTCTTC; cdr3_aa: CASSLAAGLRGFF
j_call: TRBJ1-5; d_call: -; clone_size: -; v_call: TRBV18; cdr3_nt: TGTGCCAGCTCACCAACGACGGGGGGAAGCAATCAGCCCCAGCATTTT; cdr3_aa: CASSPTTGGSNQPQHF
j_call: TRBJ2-1; d_call: TRBD2; clone_size: few; v_call: TRBV13; cdr3_nt: TGTGCCAGCGGACTAGCGGGAGGACTATCCTACAATGAGCAGTTCTTC; cdr3_aa: CASGLAGGLSYNEQFF
j_call: TRBJ2-1; d_call: -; clone_size: -; v_call: TRBV2; cdr3_nt: TGTGCCAGCAGCGCTTCCTGGGGCGGCCTGGGGGAGCAGTTCTTC; cdr3_aa: CASSASWGGLGEQFF
j_call: TRBJ2-6; d_call: -; clone_size: -; v_call: TRBV6-5; cdr3_nt: TGTGCCAGCAGTGCGCAGGGAACCGGGGCCAACGTCCTGACTTTC; cdr3_aa: CASSAQGTGANVLTF
j_call: TRBJ2-7; d_call: TRBD1; clone_size: few; v_call: TRBV6-6; cdr3_nt: TGTGCCGGGGCGAAAGGGACAGCTTACGAGCAGTACTTC; cdr3_aa: CAGAKGTAYEQYF
j_call: TRBJ2-2; d_call: TRBD1; clone_size: few; v_call: TRBV27; cdr3_nt: TGTGCCAGCAGTTCCGGACAGGGGTTAGCCGGGGAGCTGTTTTTT; cdr3_aa: CASSSGQGLAGELFF
j_call: TRBJ2-7; d_call: -; clone_size: -; v_call: TRBV4-1; cdr3_nt: TGCGCCAGCAGCCAAGGGGCAGGACTAAACTCCTACGAGCAGTACTTC; cdr3_aa: CASSQGAGLNSYEQYF
j_call: TRBJ2-7; d_call: -; clone_size: many; v_call: TRBV2; cdr3_nt: TGTGCCAGCAGTGAAGCACCGTCCTTGGGCAACAGTCCTCACGAGCAGTACTTC; cdr3_aa: CASSEAPSLGNSPHEQYF
j_call: TRBJ2-1; d_call: TRBD2; clone_size: few; v_call: TRBV9; cdr3_nt: TGTGCCAGCAGTACTAGCGGGAGGGCCTATGAGCAGTTCTTC; cdr3_aa: CASSTSGRAYEQFF
j_call: TRBJ2-7; d_call: TRBD1; clone_size: few; v_call: TRBV19; cdr3_nt: TGTGCCAGTAGTATTACCGGGACAGCATCTTCATACGAGCAGTACTTC; cdr3_aa: CASSITGTASSYEQYF
j_call: TRBJ1-6; d_call: -; clone_size: few; v_call: TRBV28; cdr3_nt: TGTGCCAGCAGGACAGTTCGGAATTCACCCCTCCACTTT; cdr3_aa: CASRTVRNSPLHF
j_call: TRBJ2-1; d_call: -; clone_size: few; v_call: TRBV7-9; cdr3_nt: TGTGCCAGCAGCTTAGTCGCGGCTGAGCAGTTCTTC; cdr3_aa: CASSLVAAEQFF
j_call: TRBJ2-1; d_call: TRBD2; clone_size: few; v_call: TRBV6-6; cdr3_nt: TGTGCCAGCAGTCATACCGGGACTAGCATCAACAATGAGCAGTTCTTC; cdr3_aa: CASSHTGTSINNEQFF
j_call: TRBJ1-1; d_call: -; clone_size: -; v_call: TRBV27; cdr3_nt: TGTGCCAGCAGTTTGAGAGGAGCGAACACTGAAGCTTTCTTT; cdr3_aa: CASSLRGANTEAFF
j_call: TRBJ2-1; d_call: -; clone_size: -; v_call: TRBV7-9; cdr3_nt: TGTGCCAGCGTAGGGGGACGAGGTTTAGATGAGCAGTTCTTC; cdr3_aa: CASVGGRGLDEQFF
j_call: TRBJ2-7; d_call: TRBD2; clone_size: -; v_call: TRBV28; cdr3_nt: TGTGCCAGCAACCCACTAGCGGGAGACTCCTACGAGCAGTACTTC; cdr3_aa: CASNPLAGDSYEQYF
j_call: TRBJ2-2; d_call: TRBD2; clone_size: -; v_call: TRBV2; cdr3_nt: TGTGCCAGCACTTTAGCGGGGGCGAACACCGGGGAGCTGTTTTTT; cdr3_aa: CASTLAGANTGELFF
j_call: TRBJ2-7; d_call: TRBD2; clone_size: -; v_call: TRBV7-6; cdr3_nt: TGTGCCAGCAGTCTAAAGACTAGCGGGTTCTACGAGCAGTACTTC; cdr3_aa: CASSLKTSGFYEQYF
j_call: TRBJ1-3; d_call: -; clone_size: -; v_call: TRBV5-4; cdr3_nt: TGTGCCAGCAGCTTGGCCGGTCCTGGAAACACCATATATTTT; cdr3_aa: CASSLAGPGNTIYF
j_call: TRBJ1-1; d_call: -; clone_size: -; v_call: TRBV18; cdr3_nt: TGTGCCAGCTCACCGACAGCGAACACTGAAGCTTTCTTT; cdr3_aa: CASSPTANTEAFF
j_call: TRBJ1-2; d_call: TRBD1; clone_size: -; v_call: TRBV5-1; cdr3_nt: TGCGCCAGCAGCCCGGACAGGGCTGGCTACACCTTC; cdr3_aa: CASSPDRAGYTF
j_call: TRBJ2-7; d_call: -; clone_size: few; v_call: TRBV6-4; cdr3_nt: TGTGCCATGTGCTTTTCTTACAGGGAACCCGACTACGAGCAGTACTTC; cdr3_aa: CAMCFSYREPDYEQYF
j_call: TRBJ2-7; d_call: TRBD2; clone_size: few; v_call: TRBV29-1; cdr3_nt: TGCAGCCCGAGGACTAGCGGGAGTATGAACGTTCTGGAGCAGTACTTC; cdr3_aa: CSPRTSGSMNVLEQYF
j_call: TRBJ1-2; d_call: -; clone_size: -; v_call: TRBV21-1; cdr3_nt: TGTGCCAGCAGCAAAAGGAGACAGGGAGTATATGGCTACACCTTC; cdr3_aa: CASSKRRQGVYGYTF
j_call: TRBJ2-7; d_call: -; clone_size: -; v_call: TRBV5-5; cdr3_nt: TGTGCCAGCAGCCCAAGCGAACCCTACGAGCAGTACTTC; cdr3_aa: CASSPSEPYEQYF
j_call: TRBJ2-5; d_call: -; clone_size: -; v_call: TRBV6-5; cdr3_nt: TGTGCCAGCAGTTACGACAAGAAAGAGACCCAGTACTTC; cdr3_aa: CASSYDKKETQYF
j_call: TRBJ2-7; d_call: -; clone_size: -; v_call: TRBV7-6; cdr3_nt: TGTGCCAGCAGCCCCGGTGAATCCTACGAGCAGTACTTC; cdr3_aa: CASSPGESYEQYF
j_call: TRBJ1-4; d_call: -; clone_size: -; v_call: TRBV30; cdr3_nt: TGTGCCTGGAGTGGAGGGTTGGGTAATGAAAAACTGTTTTTT; cdr3_aa: CAWSGGLGNEKLFF
j_call: TRBJ1-5; d_call: -; clone_size: -; v_call: TRBV5-4; cdr3_nt: TGTGCCAGCAGTTTCAGTGGCCAGCCCCAGCATTTT; cdr3_aa: CASSFSGQPQHF
j_call: TRBJ1-2; d_call: TRBD1; clone_size: few; v_call: TRBV5-1; cdr3_nt: TGCGCCAGCAGCCCCGGGACAGGGGGCGACGGCTACACCTTC; cdr3_aa: CASSPGTGGDGYTF
j_call: TRBJ1-3; d_call: -; clone_size: few; v_call: TRBV30; cdr3_nt: TGTGCCTGGAGGGCTTGGAGCTCTGGAAACACCATATATTTT; cdr3_aa: CAWRAWSSGNTIYF